The 12 T cell receptor beta chains below were found in one sample sequenced in a study of blood T cell repertoires in COVID-19. Profiled with immunoSEQ multiplex PCR; TCRdb holds only in-frame clones, not every one. This sample has around 470,000 clones, with 90% found just once. Sequences were obtained from PBMCs or T cells enriched from blood (not recorded which). Source of these receptors: a man aged 18 to 30 who had recovered from COVID-19.

The chain joins TRBV19 to TRBJ2-1, with D possibly TRBD2 on 5 matching bases. V dropped 5 bases and J dropped 0 bases, with 17 bases sitting between them. Germline V lookup: CDR1 LNHDA, CDR2 SQIVND (reference sequence). The CDR3 length is 17 residues. The CDR3, as DNA: TGTGCCAGTAGTGACCGGGGAATGTCGATCTCCTACAATGAGCAGTTCTTC. Its protein is CASSDRGMSISYNEQFF.

The V gene is TRBV5-1, the J gene TRBJ2-1; D is perhaps TRBD2 (5 bases). V was shortened by 1 base and J by 0 bases, with 11 bases between the two germline ends. CDR3 length: 16 residues. Germline CDR1 SGHRS, CDR2 YFSETQ. The DNA for the CDR3 is TGCGCCAGCAGCTTGATCTCTGGGAGCTCCTACAATGAGCAGTTCTTC. Its protein product is CASSLISGSSYNEQFF.

The chain has TRBV28 and TRBJ1-2; possibly TRBD1 for D (5 bases). V was cut by 8 bases and J by 5 bases, with 15 bases left in between. Per the germline V gene, CDR1 is MDHEN and CDR2 is SYDVKM. CDR3 length: 13 residues. CDR3 region: CASDQGIGYGYTF. Written as DNA, the CDR3 is TGTGCCAGCGACCAGGGAATAGGGTATGGCTACACCTTC.

The chain has TRBV28 and TRBJ1-2, with TRBD1 matching 11 bases. CDR1 and CDR2 (germline): MDHEN, SYDVKM. The CDR3 contains 12 residues. V was clipped by 6 bases and J by 7 bases; unmatched bases: 1. The CDR3 DNA is TGTGCCAGCAGCGGGACAGGGGGTGGCTACACCTTC. Translation: CASSGTGGGYTF.

This chain connects TRBV10-3 to TRBJ2-2, with D unresolved. Trimming stripped 0 bases from V and 1 base from J, with 6 bases between. The CDR3 has 15 amino acids. CDR1 is ENHRY and CDR2 is SYGVKD in the germline V gene. In DNA, the CDR3 is TGTGCCATCAGTGAGTCGAGAGAGAACACCGGGGAGCTGTTTTTT. Translation: CAISESRENTGELFF.

This clone was seen more than once but under ten times. This chain uses TRBV7-9 with TRBJ1-1, with TRBD1 as a possible D gene (6 bases). The CDR3 runs to 15 residues. Germline assignment: CDR1 SEHNR and CDR2 FQNEAQ (reference sequence). V was trimmed by 6 bases and J by 1 base, leaving 15 bases between them. The CDR3 spells CASSPRGTRNTEAFF. As DNA, the CDR3 is TGTGCCAGCAGTCCTAGGGGGACGAGGAACACTGAAGCTTTCTTT.

J is TRBJ1-2 and V is TRBV7-9; D might be TRBD1 (5 bases). This CDR3 has 14 amino acids. The germline V gene has CDR1 SEHNR and CDR2 FQNEAQ (reference sequence). V lost 5 bases and J 2 bases, leaving 12 bases between the germline ends. The CDR3 sequence is CASSPFDRNYGYTF. The CDR3 DNA is TGTGCCAGCAGCCCTTTCGACAGAAACTATGGCTACACCTTC.

The CDR3 DNA reads TGTGCCAGCAGCCCCCAAGCGGCGGGAGAGGACACCGGGGAGCTGTTTTTT. Protein: CASSPQAAGEDTGELFF. V usage is TRBV7-3 and J usage is TRBJ2-2; 7 nucleotides line up with TRBD2. The trim removed 5 bases at V and 3 bases at J, leaving 12 bases unmatched. The germline V gene has CDR1 SGHTA and CDR2 FQGTGA. The CDR3 runs to 17 residues.

The gene calls are TRBV3-1 (or the pseudogene TRBV3-2) and TRBJ2-5; 8 nucleotides match TRBD1. CDR1 is LGHDT and CDR2 is YNNKEL in the germline V gene (reference sequence). V shed 5 bases, J shed 5 bases, and the junction held 7 bases outside the gene matches. CDR3 length equals 14 residues. The CDR3 is CASSETGVGETQYF. The DNA for the CDR3 is TGTGCCAGCAGCGAGACAGGGGTCGGGGAGACCCAGTACTTC.

The chain carries TRBV3-1 (or the pseudogene TRBV3-2) and TRBJ1-6; TRBD1 matches at 8 bases. CDR1 LGHDT and CDR2 YNNKEL come from the germline V gene (reference sequence). This CDR3 region has 15 residues. J gave up 7 bases and V 0 bases, and 2 bases lay outside the gene matches. The CDR3 region has the DNA TGTGCCAGCAGCCAAGAGGGGACAGGAAATTCACCCCTCCACTTT. This translates into CASSQEGTGNSPLHF.

The V call is TRBV2, the J call TRBJ1-2; 8 nucleotides line up with TRBD1. Per germline, CDR1 SNHLY and CDR2 FYNNEI. CDR3 length: 14 residues. Germline trimming cut 6 bases from V and 2 bases from J; bases unmatched to any gene: 5. The CDR3 protein is CASRAGQGNYGYTF. The CDR3 coding sequence is TGTGCCAGCAGGGCCGGACAGGGCAACTATGGCTACACCTTC.

V is TRBV4-1 and J is TRBJ1-1; 10 bases map to TRBD1. After removal of 4 bases from V and 3 bases from J, the junction contained 11 bases not matched to a gene. This CDR3 has 17 residues. The germline CDR1 and CDR2 sequences are MGHRA and YSYEKL. The CDR3 reads CASSRLTGTGEDTEAFF. CDR3 nucleotides: TGCGCCAGCAGCCGATTAACCGGGACAGGGGAGGACACTGAAGCTTTCTTT.